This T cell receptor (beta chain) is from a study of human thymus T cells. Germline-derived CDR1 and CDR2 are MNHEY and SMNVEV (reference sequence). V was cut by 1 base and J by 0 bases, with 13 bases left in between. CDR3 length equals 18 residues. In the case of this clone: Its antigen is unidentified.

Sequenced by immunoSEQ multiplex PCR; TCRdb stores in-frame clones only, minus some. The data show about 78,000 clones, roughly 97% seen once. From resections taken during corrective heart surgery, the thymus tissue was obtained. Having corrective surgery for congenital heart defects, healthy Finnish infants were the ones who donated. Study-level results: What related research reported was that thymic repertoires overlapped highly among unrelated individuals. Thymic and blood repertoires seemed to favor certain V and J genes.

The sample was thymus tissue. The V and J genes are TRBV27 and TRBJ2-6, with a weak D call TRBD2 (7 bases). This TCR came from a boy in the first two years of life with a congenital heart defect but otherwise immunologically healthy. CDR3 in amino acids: CASSLYRGAGSGANVLTF. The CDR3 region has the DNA TGTGCCAGCAGTTTATATCGGGGGGCGGGCTCTGGGGCCAACGTCCTGACTTTC.